This T cell receptor beta chain appears in the sequencing data of a study of OX40 agonist ivuxolimab in advanced cancers. This CDR3 comprises 15 residues. The V gene's germline CDR1 is SNHLY and CDR2 FYNNEI. The trim removed 0 bases at V and 10 bases at J, leaving 9 bases unmatched. Sampling of blood occurred at baseline, cycle 4 day 1, and cycle 7 day 1. Sequenced by immunoSEQ multiplex PCR; TCRdb stores in-frame clones only, minus some. The sample has some 77,000 clones; 70% to 90% are singletons. The chain carries TRBV2 and TRBJ2-5, with TRBD1 matching over 9 bases. The clonotype was recovered from an adult with an advanced solid tumor such as melanoma, head and neck, liver or kidney cancer. The input for sequencing was CD4+ or CD8+ T cells sorted from blood, taken in a trial of the OX40 agonist ivuxolimab. The DNA of the CDR3 is TGTGCCAGCAGTGAAGCTCCTTCCGGGACAGGGTGCCAGTACTTC. Its translation: CASSEAPSGTGCQYF. Variable domain in full (rest from reference TRBV2 and TRBJ2-5): EPEVTQTPSHQVTQMGQEVILRCVPISNHLYFYWYRQILGQKVEFLVSFYNNEISEKSEIFDDQFSVERPDGSNFTLKIRSTKLEDSAMYFCASSEAPSGTGCQYFGPGTRLLVL.